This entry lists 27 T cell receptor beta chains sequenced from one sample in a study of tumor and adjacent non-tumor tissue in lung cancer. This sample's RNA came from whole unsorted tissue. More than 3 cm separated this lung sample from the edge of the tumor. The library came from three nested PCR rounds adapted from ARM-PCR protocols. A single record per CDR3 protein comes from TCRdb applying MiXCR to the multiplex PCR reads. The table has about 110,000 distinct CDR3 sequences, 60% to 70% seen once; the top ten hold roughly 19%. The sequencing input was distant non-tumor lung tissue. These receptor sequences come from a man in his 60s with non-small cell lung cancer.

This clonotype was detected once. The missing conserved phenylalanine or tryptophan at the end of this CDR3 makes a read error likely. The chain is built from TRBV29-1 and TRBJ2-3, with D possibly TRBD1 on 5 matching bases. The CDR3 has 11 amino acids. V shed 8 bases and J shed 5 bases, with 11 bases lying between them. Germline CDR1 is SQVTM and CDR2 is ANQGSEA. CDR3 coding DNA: TGCAGCTCCCTCCAGGGAGATACGCAGTATCTT. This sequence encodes CSSLQGDTQYL.

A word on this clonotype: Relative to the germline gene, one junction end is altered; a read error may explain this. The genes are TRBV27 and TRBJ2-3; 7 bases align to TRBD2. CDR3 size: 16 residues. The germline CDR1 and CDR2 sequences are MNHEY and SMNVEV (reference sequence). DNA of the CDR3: TGTGCCAGCAGTTCTCGACTAGCCACCAGCACAGATACGAAGTATTTT. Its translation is CASSSRLATSTDTKYF.

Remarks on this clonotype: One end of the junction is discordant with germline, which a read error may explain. The chain's CDR3 is CASSHPGGNGNEQFF. In nucleotides, the CDR3 is TGCGCCAGCAGTCACCCCGGGGGTAATGGCAATGAGCAGTTCTTC. This sequence joins TRBV6-5 and TRBJ2-1; tentative D call: TRBD2 (6 bases). Germline lookup yields CDR1 MNHEY and CDR2 SVGAGI. The CDR3 spans 15 residues.

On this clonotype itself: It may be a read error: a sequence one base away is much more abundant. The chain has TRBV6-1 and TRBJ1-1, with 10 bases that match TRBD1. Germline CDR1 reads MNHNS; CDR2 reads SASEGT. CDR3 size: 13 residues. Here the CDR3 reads CVSSRTGGSEAFF. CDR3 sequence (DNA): TGTGTCAGCAGCCGGACAGGGGGATCCGAAGCTTTCTTT.

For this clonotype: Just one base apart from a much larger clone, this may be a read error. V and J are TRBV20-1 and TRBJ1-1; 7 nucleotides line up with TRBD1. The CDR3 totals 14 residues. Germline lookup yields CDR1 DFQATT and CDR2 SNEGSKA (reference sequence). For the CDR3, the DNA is TGCAGTGCGTCCTCCAAGGGGGCTGACACTGAAGCTTGCTTT. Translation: CSASSKGADTEACF.

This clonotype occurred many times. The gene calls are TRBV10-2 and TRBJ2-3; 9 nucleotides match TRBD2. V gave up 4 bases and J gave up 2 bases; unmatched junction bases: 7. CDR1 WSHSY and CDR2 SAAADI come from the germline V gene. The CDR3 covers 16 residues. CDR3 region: CASSAFASGDTDTQYF. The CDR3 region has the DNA TGCGCCAGCAGTGCGTTTGCTAGCGGGGACACAGATACGCAGTATTTT.

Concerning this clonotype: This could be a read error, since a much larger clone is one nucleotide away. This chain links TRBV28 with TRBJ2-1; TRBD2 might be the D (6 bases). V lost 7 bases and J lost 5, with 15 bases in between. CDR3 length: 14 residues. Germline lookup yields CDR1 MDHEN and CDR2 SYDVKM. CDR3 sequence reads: CASTCGTKNNEQFF. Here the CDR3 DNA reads TGTGCCAGCACGTGCGGGACCAAGAACAATGAGCAGTTCTTC.

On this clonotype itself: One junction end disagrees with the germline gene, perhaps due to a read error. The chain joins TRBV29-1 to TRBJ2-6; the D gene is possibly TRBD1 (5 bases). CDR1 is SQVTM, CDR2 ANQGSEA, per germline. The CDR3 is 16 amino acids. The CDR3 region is CSVQPLLESGANILIF. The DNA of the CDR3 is TGCAGCGTTCAGCCCCTATTAGAGTCTGGGGCCAACATCCTGATTTTC.

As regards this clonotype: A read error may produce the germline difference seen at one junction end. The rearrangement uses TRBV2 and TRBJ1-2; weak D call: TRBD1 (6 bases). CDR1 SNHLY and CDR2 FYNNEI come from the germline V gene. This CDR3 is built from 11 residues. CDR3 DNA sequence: TGTGCCATCAGTGCGACAGGAGGCTACACCTTC. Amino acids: CAISATGGYTF.

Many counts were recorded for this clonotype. DNA of the CDR3: TGCGCCAGCCTGGTACGGTTAGGTTATCAGCCCCAGCATTTT. This sequence encodes CASLVRLGYQPQHF. The chain joins TRBV10-1 to TRBJ1-5; D not certain. V lost 8 bases to trimming and J lost 5 bases, with 16 bases between them. CDR3 length: 14 amino acids. The V gene's germline CDR1 is WNHNN and CDR2 SYGVQD (reference sequence).

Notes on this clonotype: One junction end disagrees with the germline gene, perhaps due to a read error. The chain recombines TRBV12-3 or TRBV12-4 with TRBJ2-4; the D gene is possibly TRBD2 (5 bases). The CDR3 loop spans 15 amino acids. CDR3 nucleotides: TGTGCCAGTAGTTTAGGAGGTTTAGCCAAAAAGATTCAGTACTTC. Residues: CASSLGGLAKKIQYF.

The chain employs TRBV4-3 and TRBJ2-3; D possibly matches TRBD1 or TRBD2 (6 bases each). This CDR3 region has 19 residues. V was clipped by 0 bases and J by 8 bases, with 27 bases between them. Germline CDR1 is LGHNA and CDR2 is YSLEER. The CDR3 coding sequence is TGCGCCAGCAGCCAAGACCTAACCGAAGGGGGGTCGGCGGACAGTACGCAGTATTTT. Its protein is CASSQDLTEGGSADSTQYF.

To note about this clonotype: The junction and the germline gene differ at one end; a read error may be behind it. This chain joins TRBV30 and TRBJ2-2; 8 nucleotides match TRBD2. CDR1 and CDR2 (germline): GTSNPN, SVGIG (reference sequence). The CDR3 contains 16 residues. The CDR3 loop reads CAWNELAERNTRELFF. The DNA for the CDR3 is TGTGCCTGGAATGAACTAGCGGAGAGGAACACCCGGGAGCTGTTTTTT.

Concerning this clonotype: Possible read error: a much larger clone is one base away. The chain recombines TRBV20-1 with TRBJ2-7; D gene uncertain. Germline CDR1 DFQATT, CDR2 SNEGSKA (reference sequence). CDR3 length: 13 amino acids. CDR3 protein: CSVRSPTSYEQYF. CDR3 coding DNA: TGCAGTGTTAGATCCCCGACTTCTTACGAGCAGTACTTC.

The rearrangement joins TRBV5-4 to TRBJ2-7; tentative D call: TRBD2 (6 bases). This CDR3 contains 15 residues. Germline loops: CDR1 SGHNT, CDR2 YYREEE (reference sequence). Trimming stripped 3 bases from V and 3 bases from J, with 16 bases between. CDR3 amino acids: CASSSGEVGYYEQYF. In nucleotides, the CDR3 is TGTGCCAGCAGCTCGGGAGAGGTTGGATACTACGAGCAGTACTTC.

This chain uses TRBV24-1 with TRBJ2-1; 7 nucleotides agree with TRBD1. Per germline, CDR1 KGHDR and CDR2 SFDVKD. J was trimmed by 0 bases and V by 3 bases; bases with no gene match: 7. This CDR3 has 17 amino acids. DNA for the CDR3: TGTGCCACCAGTGATCTTAGGGGGCATCTCTCCTACAATGAGCAGTTCTTC. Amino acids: CATSDLRGHLSYNEQFF.

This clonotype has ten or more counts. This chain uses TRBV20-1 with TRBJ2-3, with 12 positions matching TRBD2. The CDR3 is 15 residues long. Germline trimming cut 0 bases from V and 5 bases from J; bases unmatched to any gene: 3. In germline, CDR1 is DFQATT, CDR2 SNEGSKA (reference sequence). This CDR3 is CSARELAGGRDTQYF. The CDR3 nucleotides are TGCAGTGCTAGAGAACTAGCGGGGGGAAGAGATACGCAGTATTTT.

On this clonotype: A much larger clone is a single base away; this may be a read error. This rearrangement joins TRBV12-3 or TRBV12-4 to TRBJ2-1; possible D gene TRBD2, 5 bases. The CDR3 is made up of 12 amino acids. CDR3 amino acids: CAGSRTRNEQFF. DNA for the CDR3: TGTGCCGGCAGCCGTACTAGAAATGAGCAGTTCTTC.

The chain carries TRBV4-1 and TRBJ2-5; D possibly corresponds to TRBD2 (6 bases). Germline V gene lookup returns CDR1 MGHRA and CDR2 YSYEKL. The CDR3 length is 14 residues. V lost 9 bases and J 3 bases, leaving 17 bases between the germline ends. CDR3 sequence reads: CASSKVGGKETQYF. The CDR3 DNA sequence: TGCGCCAGTAGCAAAGTTGGAGGGAAAGAGACCCAGTACTTC.

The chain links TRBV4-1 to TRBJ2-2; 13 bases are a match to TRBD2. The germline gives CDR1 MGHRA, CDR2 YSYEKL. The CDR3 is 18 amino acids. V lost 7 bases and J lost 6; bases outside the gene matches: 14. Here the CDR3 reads CASTQVLTSGGTSGELFF. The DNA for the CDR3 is TGCGCCAGCACCCAGGTCCTGACTAGCGGGGGGACCTCCGGGGAGCTGTTTTTT.

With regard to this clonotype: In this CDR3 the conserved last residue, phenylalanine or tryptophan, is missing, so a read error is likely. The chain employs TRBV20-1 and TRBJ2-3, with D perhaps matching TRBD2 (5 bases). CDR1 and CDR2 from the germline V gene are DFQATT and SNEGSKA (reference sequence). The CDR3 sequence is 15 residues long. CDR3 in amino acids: CSARDLGLSTDTQYI. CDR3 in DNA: TGCAGTGCCAGAGATCTTGGACTCAGCACAGATACGCAGTATATT.

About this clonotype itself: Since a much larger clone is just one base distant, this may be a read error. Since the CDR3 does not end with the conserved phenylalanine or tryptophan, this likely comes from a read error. CDR3 sequence reads: CASSQDGSGRAEIQYL. Written as DNA, the CDR3 is TGCGCCAGCAGCCAAGATGGGAGCGGGAGGGCAGAGATCCAGTACCTC. The chain links TRBV4-3 to TRBJ2-5, with TRBD2 matching 10 bases. The CDR3 loop spans 16 amino acids. Germline values: CDR1 LGHNA, CDR2 YSLEER.

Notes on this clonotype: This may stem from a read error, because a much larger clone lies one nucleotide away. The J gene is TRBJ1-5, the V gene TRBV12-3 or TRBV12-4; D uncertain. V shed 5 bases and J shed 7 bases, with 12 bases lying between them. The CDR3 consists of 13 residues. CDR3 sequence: CASSRSRYQPQHF. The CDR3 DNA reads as TGTGCCAGCAGTCGGTCCCGGTACCAGCCCCAGCATTTT.

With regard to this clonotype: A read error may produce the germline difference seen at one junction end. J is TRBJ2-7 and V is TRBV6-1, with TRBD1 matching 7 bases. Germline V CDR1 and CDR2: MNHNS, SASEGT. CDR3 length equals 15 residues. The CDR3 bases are TGTGCCAGCAGAACCACAGGGGATGGTTCCTACGATCAGTACTTC. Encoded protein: CASRTTGDGSYDQYF.

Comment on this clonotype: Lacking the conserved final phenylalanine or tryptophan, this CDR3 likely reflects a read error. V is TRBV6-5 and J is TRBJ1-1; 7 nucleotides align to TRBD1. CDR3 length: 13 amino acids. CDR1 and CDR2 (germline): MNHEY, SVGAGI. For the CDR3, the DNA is TGTGCCAGCAGTTCAGGGGGGAACACTGGAGCTTTCTCT. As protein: CASSSGGNTGAFS.

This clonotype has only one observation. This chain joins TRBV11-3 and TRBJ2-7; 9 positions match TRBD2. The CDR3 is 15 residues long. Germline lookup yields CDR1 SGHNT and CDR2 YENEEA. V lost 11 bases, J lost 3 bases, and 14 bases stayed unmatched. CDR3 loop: CAGRRVSGSYYEQYF. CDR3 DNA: TGTGCCGGTAGGAGGGTTAGCGGGAGCTACTACGAGCAGTACTTC.

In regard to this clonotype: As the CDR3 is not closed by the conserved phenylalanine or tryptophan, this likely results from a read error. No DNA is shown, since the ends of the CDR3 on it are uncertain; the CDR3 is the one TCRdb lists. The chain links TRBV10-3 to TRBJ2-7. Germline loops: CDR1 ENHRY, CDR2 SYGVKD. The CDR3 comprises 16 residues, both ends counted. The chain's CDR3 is CVISEPGRVSSYEQYL.